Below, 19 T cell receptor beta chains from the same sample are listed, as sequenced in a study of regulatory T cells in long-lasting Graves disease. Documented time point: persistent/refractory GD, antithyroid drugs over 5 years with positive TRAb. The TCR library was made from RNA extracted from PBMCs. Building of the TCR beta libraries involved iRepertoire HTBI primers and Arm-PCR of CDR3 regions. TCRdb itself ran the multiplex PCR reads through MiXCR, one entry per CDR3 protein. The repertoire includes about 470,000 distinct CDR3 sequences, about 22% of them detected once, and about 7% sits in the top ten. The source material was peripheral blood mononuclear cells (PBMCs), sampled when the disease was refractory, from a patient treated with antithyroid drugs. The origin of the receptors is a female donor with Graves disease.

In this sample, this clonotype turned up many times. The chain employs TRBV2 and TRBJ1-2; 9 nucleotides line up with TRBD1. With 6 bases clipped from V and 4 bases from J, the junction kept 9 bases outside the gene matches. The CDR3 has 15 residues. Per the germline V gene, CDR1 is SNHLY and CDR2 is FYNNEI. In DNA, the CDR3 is TGTGCCAGCAGGGTACAGGGGGCGTCTTCCTATGGCTACACCTTC. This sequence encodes CASRVQGASSYGYTF.

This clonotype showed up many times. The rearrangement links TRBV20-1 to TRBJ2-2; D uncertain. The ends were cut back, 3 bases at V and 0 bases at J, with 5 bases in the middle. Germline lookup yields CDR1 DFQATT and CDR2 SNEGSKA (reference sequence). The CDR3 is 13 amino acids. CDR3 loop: CSASGTNTGELFF. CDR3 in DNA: TGCAGTGCTAGTGGGACGAACACCGGGGAGCTGTTTTTT.

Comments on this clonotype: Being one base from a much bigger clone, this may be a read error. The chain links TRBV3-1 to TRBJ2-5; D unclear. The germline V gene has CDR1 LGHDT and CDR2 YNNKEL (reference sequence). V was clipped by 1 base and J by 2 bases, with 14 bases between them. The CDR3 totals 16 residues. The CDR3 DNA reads TGTGCCAGCAGCCAAGGAAGGTCCATAGGTCAAGAGACCCAGTACTTC. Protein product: CASSQGRSIGQETQYF.

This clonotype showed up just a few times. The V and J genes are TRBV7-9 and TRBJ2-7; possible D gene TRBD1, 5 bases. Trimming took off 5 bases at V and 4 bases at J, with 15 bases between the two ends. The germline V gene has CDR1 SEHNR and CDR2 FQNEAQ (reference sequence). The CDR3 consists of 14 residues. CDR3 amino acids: CASSPRQKPYEQYF. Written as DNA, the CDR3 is TGTGCCAGCAGCCCTCGACAGAAGCCTTACGAGCAGTACTTC.

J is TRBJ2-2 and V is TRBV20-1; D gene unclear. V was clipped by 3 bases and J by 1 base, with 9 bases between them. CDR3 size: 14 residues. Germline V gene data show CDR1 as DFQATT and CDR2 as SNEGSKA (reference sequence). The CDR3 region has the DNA TGCAGTGCTAGTTCCTGGAGGAACACCGGGGAGCTGTTTTTT. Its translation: CSASSWRNTGELFF.

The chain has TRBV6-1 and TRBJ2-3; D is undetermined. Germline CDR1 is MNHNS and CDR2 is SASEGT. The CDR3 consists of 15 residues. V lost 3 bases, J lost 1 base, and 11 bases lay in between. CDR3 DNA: TGTGCCAGCAGTGAGGGGTGGGTAGGCACAGATACGCAGTATTTT. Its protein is CASSEGWVGTDTQYF.

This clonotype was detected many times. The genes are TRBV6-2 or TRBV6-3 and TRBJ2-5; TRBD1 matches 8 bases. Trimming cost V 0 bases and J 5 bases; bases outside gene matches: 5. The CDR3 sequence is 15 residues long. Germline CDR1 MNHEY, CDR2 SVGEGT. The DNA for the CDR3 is TGTGCCAGCAGTTACTCCCGACACAGGGGGGAGACCCAGTACTTC. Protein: CASSYSRHRGETQYF.

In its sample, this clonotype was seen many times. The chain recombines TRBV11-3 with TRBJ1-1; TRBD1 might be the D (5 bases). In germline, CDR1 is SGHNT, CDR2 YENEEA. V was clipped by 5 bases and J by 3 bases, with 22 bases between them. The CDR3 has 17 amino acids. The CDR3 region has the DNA TGTGCCAGCAGCACCCTAGGGGAGGGGATCGGGGACACTGAAGCTTTCTTT. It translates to CASSTLGEGIGDTEAFF.

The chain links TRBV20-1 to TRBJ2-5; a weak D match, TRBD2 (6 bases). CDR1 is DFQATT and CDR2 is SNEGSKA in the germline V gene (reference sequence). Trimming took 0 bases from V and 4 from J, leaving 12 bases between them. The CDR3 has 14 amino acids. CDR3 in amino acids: CSARDPWGGETQYF. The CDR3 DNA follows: TGCAGTGCTAGAGATCCCTGGGGAGGAGAGACCCAGTACTTC.

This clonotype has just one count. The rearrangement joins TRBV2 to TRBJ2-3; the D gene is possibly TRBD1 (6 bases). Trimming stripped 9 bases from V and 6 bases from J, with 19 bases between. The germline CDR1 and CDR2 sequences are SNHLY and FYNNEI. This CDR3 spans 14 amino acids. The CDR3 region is CAREAQGSTDTQYF. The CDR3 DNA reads TGTGCCAGGGAAGCACAGGGATCTACGGATACGCAGTATTTT.

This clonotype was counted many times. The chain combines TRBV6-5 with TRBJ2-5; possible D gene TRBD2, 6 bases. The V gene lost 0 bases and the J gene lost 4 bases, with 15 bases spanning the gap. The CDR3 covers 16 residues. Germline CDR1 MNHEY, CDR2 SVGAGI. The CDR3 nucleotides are TGTGCCAGCAGTTACTCGCCGGGGGTGGGGCGAGAGACCCAGTACTTC. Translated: CASSYSPGVGRETQYF.

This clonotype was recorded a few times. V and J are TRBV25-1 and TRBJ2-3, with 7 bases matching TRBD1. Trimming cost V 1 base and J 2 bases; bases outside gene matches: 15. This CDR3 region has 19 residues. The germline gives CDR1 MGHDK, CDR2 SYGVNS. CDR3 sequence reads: CASSEWILQQGTDTDTQYF. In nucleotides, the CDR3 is TGTGCCAGCAGTGAATGGATTCTTCAGCAGGGGACAGACACAGATACGCAGTATTTT.

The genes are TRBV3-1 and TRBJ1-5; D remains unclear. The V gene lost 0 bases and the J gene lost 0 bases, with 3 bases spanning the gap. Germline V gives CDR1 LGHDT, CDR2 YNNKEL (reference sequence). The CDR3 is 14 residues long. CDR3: CASSQDTSNQPQHF. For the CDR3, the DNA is TGTGCCAGCAGCCAAGACACTAGCAATCAGCCCCAGCATTTT.

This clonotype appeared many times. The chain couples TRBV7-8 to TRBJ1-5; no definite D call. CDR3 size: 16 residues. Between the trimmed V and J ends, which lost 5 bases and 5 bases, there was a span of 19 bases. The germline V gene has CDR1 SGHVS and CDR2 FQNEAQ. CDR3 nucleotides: TGTGCCAGCAGCCCCGGAACTACAATCCTCGATCAGCCCCAGCATTTT. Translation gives CASSPGTTILDQPQHF.

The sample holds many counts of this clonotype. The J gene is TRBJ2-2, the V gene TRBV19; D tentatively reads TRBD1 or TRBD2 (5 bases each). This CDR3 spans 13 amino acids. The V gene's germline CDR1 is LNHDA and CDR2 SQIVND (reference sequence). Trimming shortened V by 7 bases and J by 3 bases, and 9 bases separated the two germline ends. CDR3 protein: CASTREYTGELFF. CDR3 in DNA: TGTGCCAGTACCAGGGAGTACACCGGGGAGCTGTTTTTT.

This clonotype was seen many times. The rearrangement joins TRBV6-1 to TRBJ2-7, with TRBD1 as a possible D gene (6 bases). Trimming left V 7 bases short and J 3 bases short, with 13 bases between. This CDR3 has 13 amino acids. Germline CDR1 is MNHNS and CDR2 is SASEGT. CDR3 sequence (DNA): TGTGCCAGCACCACAGGGAAATACTACGAGCAGTACTTC. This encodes CASTTGKYYEQYF.

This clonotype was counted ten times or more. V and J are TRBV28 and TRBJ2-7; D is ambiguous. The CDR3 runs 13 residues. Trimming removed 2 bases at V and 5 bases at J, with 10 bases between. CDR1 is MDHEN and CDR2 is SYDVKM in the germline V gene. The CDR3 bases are TGTGCCAGCAGTTTAACTGGGGTGAACGAGCAGTACTTC. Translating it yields CASSLTGVNEQYF.

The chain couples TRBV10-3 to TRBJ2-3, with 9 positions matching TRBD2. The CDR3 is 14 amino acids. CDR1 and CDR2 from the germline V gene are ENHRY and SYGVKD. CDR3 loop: CVSAGGPHTDTQYF. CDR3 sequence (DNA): TGTGTCTCGGCGGGAGGGCCTCACACAGATACGCAGTATTTT.

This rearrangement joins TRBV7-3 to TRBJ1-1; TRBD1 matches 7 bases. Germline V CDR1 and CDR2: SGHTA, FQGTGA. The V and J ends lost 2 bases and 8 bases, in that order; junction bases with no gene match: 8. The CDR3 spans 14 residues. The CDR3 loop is CASSLAVTGLEAFF. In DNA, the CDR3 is TGTGCCAGCAGCTTAGCGGTGACAGGGTTGGAAGCTTTCTTT.